This entry is about one TCR beta chain. Authors' analysis steps: Using reference gene primer amplification, nucleated cell counts were estimated. Data came from immunoSEQ multiplex PCR; TCRdb stores just in-frame clones and leaves some out. The V and J calls and clone size are taken from that table; D and trimming were inferred from the DNA. The repertoire holds 150,000 to 200,000 clones, approximately 92% seen once, with approximately 4.6% in the top ten. The sample is drawn from a study of blood T cell repertoires in COVID-19. Germline V CDR1 and CDR2: MNHEY, SMNVEV (reference sequence). The length of the CDR3 is 14 residues. Losses at the gene ends were 5 bases for V and 1 base for J; bases not matched to a gene: 4.

The chain links TRBV27 to TRBJ1-1, with TRBD1 matching 7 bases. The clonotype originates from a woman between 45 and 60 years old with acute or convalescent COVID-19. The sample comprised peripheral blood. The CDR3 DNA reads as TGTGCCAGCAGTCGCGCAGGGGGGAACACTGAAGCTTTCTTT. Its protein product is CASSRAGGNTEAFF.